The following is a T cell receptor (beta chain) sequence with its context. Living in 24 US areas, the participants were between roughly 18 and 95 years of age. In the original analysis: Amplification of reference gene primers provided the estimated nucleated cell counts. Clones were read by immunoSEQ multiplex PCR, and TCRdb kept only the in-frame ones, dropping some. The V and J calls and the clone size are those of that table, but D and trimming were determined from the DNA. The repertoire includes approximately 400,000 clones, approximately 90% of them detected once, and 1.2% sits in the top ten. This record comes from a study of blood T cell repertoires in COVID-19. The germline gives CDR1 GTSNPN, CDR2 SVGIG (reference sequence). Trimming at V came to 3 bases and at J to 2 bases, leaving 15 bases not matched to a gene. The CDR3 runs to 18 residues.

Sequences were obtained from PBMCs or T cells enriched from blood (not recorded which). The sequence was collected from a woman younger than 35 who had recovered from COVID-19. The genes are TRBV30 and TRBJ2-5, with 10 bases that match TRBD1. The CDR3 DNA is TGTGCCTGGAGGGGGAAGGGGACGGGACAGGGGAGGCAAGAGACCCAGTACTTC. Translating it yields CAWRGKGTGQGRQETQYF.